The rows below give T cell receptor beta chains drawn from one sample of a study of blood T cells in healthy people across ages. TCRdb used MiXCR to reprocess the 5' RACE reads, holding one entry per CDR3 protein. Seen here are some 700,000 distinct CDR3 sequences, roughly 20% observed once, and the top ten hold 20% to 25%. The sample was blood. All receptors come from a man in his 70s in good health. CDR3s include the opening cysteine and the closing phenylalanine or tryptophan. The order of the fields is V gene, J gene, clone size, D gene, CDR3 protein, CDR3 DNA. D genes are given only for firm matches. The listing skips clone size in some rows; elsewhere it reads once, few, many or a size class.

TRBV11-2	TRBJ2-7	.	.	CASSLYGGRDEQYF	TGTGCCAGCAGCTTATACGGGGGGCGCGACGAACAGTACTTC
TRBV5-1	TRBJ1-6	.	TRBD1	CASSEGQTRANSALHF	TGCGCCAGCAGCGAGGGACAGACCCGTGCCAATTCCGCCCTCCACTTT
TRBV2	TRBJ1-2	.	.	CASSEGWGINYGYTF	TGTGCCAGCAGTGAAGGTTGGGGGATTAACTACGGCTACACCTTC
TRBV9	TRBJ2-1	few	.	CASSGRADEQFF	TGTGCCAGCAGCGGCAGGGCGGATGAGCAGTTCTTC
TRBV28	TRBJ2-2	few	.	CASSLHPNTGELFF	TGTGCCAGCAGTCTCCATCCCAACACCGGGGAGCTGTTTTTT
TRBV5-1	TRBJ2-3	.	TRBD2	CASSLASGGPDTQYF	TGCGCCAGCAGCTTGGCTAGCGGCGGCCCAGATACGCAGTATTTT
TRBV3-1	TRBJ1-5	.	.	CASSQSSSSNQPQHF	TGTGCCAGCAGCCAATCGAGCAGTAGCAATCAGCCCCAGCATTTT
TRBV9	TRBJ2-3	few	.	CASSEHTDTQYF	TGTGCCAGCAGCGAGCACACAGATACGCAGTATTTT
TRBV5-1	TRBJ1-2	few	.	CASSPMGVPNYGYTF	TGCGCCAGCAGCCCGATGGGGGTACCTAACTATGGCTACACCTTC
TRBV6-2/TRBV6-3	TRBJ2-1	few	.	CASSYSDTYNEQFF	TGTGCCAGCAGTTACTCGGACACCTACAATGAGCAGTTCTTC
TRBV6-4	TRBJ2-1	once	TRBD2	CASSASGSVDEQFF	TGTGCCAGCAGTGCTAGCGGGAGCGTGGATGAGCAGTTCTTC
TRBV14	TRBJ2-7	few	.	CASSQVRVGNEQYF	TGTGCCAGCAGCCAAGTCAGGGTTGGTAACGAGCAGTACTTC